The entry that follows covers one T cell receptor beta chain sequence. This specimen belongs to a study of blood T cell repertoires in COVID-19. Looking at the study overall: Acute and convalescent COVID-19 samples came from the United States, Italy and Spain.

Under the authors' procedure: For nucleated cells, counts were estimated from reference gene primer amplification. Here immunoSEQ multiplex PCR was the method, and the copy in TCRdb shows in-frame clones only, minus some. The V and J calls and clone size are taken from that table; D and trimming were inferred from the DNA. The table has around 300,000 clones, 75% to 90% seen once. The sequence derives from a woman between 40 and 50 years old with acute or convalescent COVID-19. Sequencing used peripheral blood.

CDR3 nucleotide sequence: TGCGCCAGCAGCTTACTTGACAGGGCCACTGAAGCTTTCTTT. It specifies CASSLLDRATEAFF. The rearrangement links TRBV5-1 to TRBJ1-1, with 7 bases matching TRBD1. V lost 2 bases and J lost 4; bases outside the gene matches: 5. This CDR3 is built from 14 residues. Germline V gives CDR1 SGHRS, CDR2 YFSETQ. The full variable domain, completed using reference TRBV5-1 and TRBJ1-1, is KAGVTQTPRYLIKTRGQQVTLSCSPISGHRSVSWYQQTPGQGLQFLFEYFSETQRNKGNFPGRFSGRQFSNSRSEMNVSTLELGDSALYLCASSLLDRATEAFFGQGTRLTVV.